This T cell receptor beta chain was captured by sequencing in a study of long-term antiretroviral therapy in people with HIV. At survey level, the immunoSEQ assay was run in its v3.0 version. The method was immunoSEQ multiplex PCR; TCRdb's version includes in-frame clones alone and lacks a portion of them. The sample lists approximately 31,000 clones; less than 98% were seen once. Germline CDR1 SGHVS, CDR2 FQNEAQ. The CDR3 is made up of 14 amino acids. Trimming took 3 bases from V and 7 from J, leaving 15 bases between them. Here the sequenced sample was unsorted PBMCs, taken 6.9 years after starting antiretroviral therapy. The genes are TRBV7-8 and TRBJ1-2; D is undetermined. The origin of this receptor is a man under 40 with HIV. CDR3 coding DNA: TGTGCCAGCAGCTTGGACGGGTCGCGCGCTGGCTACACCTTC. Protein sequence: CASSLDGSRAGYTF.